This paragraph reports one TCR beta chain. Its matching antigen is unknown. Unique molecular identifiers were present on the cDNA, and a universal primer site came from template switching. TCRdb redid the calling of the 5' RACE reads with MiXCR, one entry per CDR3 protein. This table holds around 340,000 distinct CDR3 sequences, over 9% found once. This sample was included in a study of identical twins. Study-level findings and limits: Low generation-probability sequences were in excess among twin-shared out-of-frame alpha sequences. The study found that models underestimated out-of-frame TCR alpha sharing in monozygotic twins. Insertions were fewer in abundant cord blood beta clonotypes, whereas memory repertoires showed none of this pattern.

V was shortened by 0 bases and J by 1 base, with 8 bases between the two germline ends. This CDR3 comprises 15 residues. Germline V gene data show CDR1 as MNHEY and CDR2 as SVGAGI. The same specimen was also included in a second study, on yellow fever vaccine responses in identical twins.

The source material was CD8+ T cells sorted from blood. The chain links TRBV6-5 to TRBJ2-3, with a weak D call TRBD2 (5 bases). The origin of this receptor is a young woman in good health. The CDR3: CASSYSVSGTDTQYF. CDR3 nucleotides: TGTGCCAGCAGTTACTCGGTTAGCGGCACAGATACGCAGTATTTT.